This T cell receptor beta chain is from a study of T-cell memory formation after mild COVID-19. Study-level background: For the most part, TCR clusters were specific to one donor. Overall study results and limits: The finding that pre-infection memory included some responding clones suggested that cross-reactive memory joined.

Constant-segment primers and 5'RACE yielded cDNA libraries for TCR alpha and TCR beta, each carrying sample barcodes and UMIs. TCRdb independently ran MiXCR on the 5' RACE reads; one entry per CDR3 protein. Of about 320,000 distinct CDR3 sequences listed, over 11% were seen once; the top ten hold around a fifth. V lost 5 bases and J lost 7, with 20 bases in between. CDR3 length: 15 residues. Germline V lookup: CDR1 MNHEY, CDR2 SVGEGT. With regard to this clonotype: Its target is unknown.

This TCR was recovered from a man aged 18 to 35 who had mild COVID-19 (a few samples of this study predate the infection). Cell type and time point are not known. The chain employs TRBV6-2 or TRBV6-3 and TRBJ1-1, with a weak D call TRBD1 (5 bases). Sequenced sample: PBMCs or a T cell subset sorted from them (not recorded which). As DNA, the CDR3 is TGTGCCAGCAGTCATTCCTCTCCCCGGGACGGTGAAGCTTTCTTT. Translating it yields CASSHSSPRDGEAFF.